Below are 12 T cell receptor beta chains sequenced from a single sample in a study of monozygotic twins with inflammatory bowel disease. TCRdb reprocessed the 5' RACE reads and stores each CDR3 protein as one record, lacking DNA. Its clone listing holds around 380,000 distinct CDR3 sequences. Input material: blood. The source is a human donor with ulcerative colitis or Crohn's disease, or a healthy co-twin of an affected twin (not recorded which).

This chain joins TRBV12-3 or TRBV12-4 and TRBJ2-1; TCRdb gives TRBD1 as the D gene, but with no DNA this cannot be confirmed. This CDR3 has 15 amino acids. The CDR3 loop reads CASSLRPVSFDEQFF.

This chain joins TRBV6-2 or TRBV6-3 and TRBJ2-2; TCRdb selects TRBD2, and the lack of DNA leaves this call unchecked. CDR1 is MNHEY and CDR2 is SVGEGT in the germline V gene. This CDR3 is 15 amino acids long. The CDR3 is CASTGLAGSRGELFF.

The chain carries TRBV5-8 and TRBJ2-7; the TCRdb D gene call, TRBD1, has no DNA to confirm it. Germline loops: CDR1 SGHTS, CDR2 YDEGEE. The CDR3 contains 12 residues. The CDR3 loop reads CASSFRDYEQYF.

The chain links TRBV20-1 to TRBJ2-1; TCRdb outputs TRBD2, but without DNA this stays unchecked. This CDR3 region has 15 residues. Germline V gene lookup returns CDR1 DFQATT and CDR2 SNEGSKA (reference sequence). The CDR3 sequence is CSASGLLGGYNEQFF.

The J gene is TRBJ2-7, the V gene TRBV4-3. CDR1 is LGHNA and CDR2 is YSLEER in the germline V gene. The CDR3 covers 16 residues. The CDR3 protein is CASSQALGIISGEQYF.

The chain recombines TRBV5-6 with TRBJ2-6. Germline V lookup: CDR1 SGHDT, CDR2 YYEEEE. This CDR3 is 18 amino acids long. CDR3 loop: CASSLEGGAFSGANVLTF. Full variable domain (rest looked up from reference TRBV5-6 and TRBJ2-6): DAGVTQSPTHLIKTRGQQVTLRCSPKSGHDTVSWYQQALGQGPQFIFQYYEEEERQRGNFPDRFSGHQFPNYSSELNVNALLLGDSALYLCASSLEGGAFSGANVLTFGAGSRLTVL.

The rearrangement uses TRBV29-1 and TRBJ2-5; TCRdb lists TRBD2, though no DNA is available to test this call. Germline CDR1 is SQVTM and CDR2 is ANQGSEA. CDR3 length: 14 residues. The CDR3 reads CSVEGPSGQETQYF.

This chain uses TRBV20-1 with TRBJ2-1; TCRdb outputs TRBD1, but without DNA this stays unchecked. Germline CDR1 DFQATT, CDR2 SNEGSKA (reference sequence). This CDR3 has 15 amino acids. The CDR3 protein is CSARDRQGYILGQFF.

V and J are TRBV2 and TRBJ2-2; as DNA is missing, the TRBD1 call by TCRdb cannot be tested. Germline CDR1 reads SNHLY; CDR2 reads FYNNEI. The CDR3 has 15 residues. CDR3 loop: CASNRTPGQAGELFF.

The CDR3 loop reads CASSLTAGLSYNEQFF. This chain links TRBV5-1 with TRBJ2-1; TCRdb names TRBD2, which stays unverified in the absence of DNA. This CDR3 spans 16 amino acids. Germline V gene lookup returns CDR1 SGHRS and CDR2 YFSETQ.

The chain combines TRBV12-3 or TRBV12-4 with TRBJ1-3. The CDR3 runs to 14 residues. CDR3 sequence reads: CASSFAGSGNTIYF.

The gene calls are TRBV9 and TRBJ2-1; with no DNA, the TCRdb D assignment of TRBD2 cannot be verified. In germline, CDR1 is SGDLS, CDR2 YYNGEE. The CDR3 is 13 amino acids. The CDR3 loop reads CASSVGGGNEQFF.